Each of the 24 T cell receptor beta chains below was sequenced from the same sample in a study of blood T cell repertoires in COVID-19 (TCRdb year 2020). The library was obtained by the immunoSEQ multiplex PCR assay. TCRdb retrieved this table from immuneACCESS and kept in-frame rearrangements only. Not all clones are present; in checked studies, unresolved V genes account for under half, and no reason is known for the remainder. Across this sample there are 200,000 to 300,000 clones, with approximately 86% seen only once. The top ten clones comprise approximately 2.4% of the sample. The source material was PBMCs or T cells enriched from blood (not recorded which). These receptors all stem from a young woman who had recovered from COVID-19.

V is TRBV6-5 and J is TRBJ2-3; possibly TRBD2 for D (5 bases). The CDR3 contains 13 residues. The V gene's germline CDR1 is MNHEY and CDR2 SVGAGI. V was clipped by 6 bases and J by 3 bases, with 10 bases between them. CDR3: CASRKRITDTQYF. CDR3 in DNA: TGTGCCAGCAGGAAGCGGATAACAGATACGCAGTATTTT.

CDR3 residues: CASSLGGGATDTQYF. In DNA form, the CDR3 reads TGTGCCAGCAGCTTAGGCGGGGGGGCGACAGATACGCAGTATTTT. The chain carries TRBV7-9 and TRBJ2-3, with 9 bases fitting TRBD2. Germline loops: CDR1 SEHNR, CDR2 FQNEAQ (reference sequence). The CDR3 runs 15 residues. The V gene end was trimmed by 1 base and the J gene end by 3 bases; junction bases not matched to a gene: 2. Together with reference TRBV7-9 and TRBJ2-3, the CDR3 gives the full variable domain: DTGVSQNPRHKITKRGQNVTFRCDPISEHNRLYWYRQTLGQGPEFLTYFQNEAQLEKSRLLSDRFSAERPKGSFSTLEIQRTEQGDSAMYLCASSLGGGATDTQYFGPGTRLTVL.

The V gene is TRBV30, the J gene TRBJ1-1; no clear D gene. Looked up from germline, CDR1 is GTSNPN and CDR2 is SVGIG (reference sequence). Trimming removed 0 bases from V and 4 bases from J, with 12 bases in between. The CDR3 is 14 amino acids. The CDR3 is CAWSVHVRGTEAFF. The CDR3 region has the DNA TGTGCCTGGAGTGTACACGTACGGGGCACTGAAGCTTTCTTT.

This chain's CDR3 is CASSPTGKYEQYF. In DNA, the CDR3 is TGCGCCAGCAGCCCGACAGGGAAGTACGAGCAGTACTTC. This chain links TRBV4-1 with TRBJ2-7; 7 bases agree with TRBD1. Per germline, CDR1 MGHRA and CDR2 YSYEKL. Losses at the gene ends were 4 bases for V and 4 bases for J; bases not matched to a gene: 4. CDR3 length: 13 residues.

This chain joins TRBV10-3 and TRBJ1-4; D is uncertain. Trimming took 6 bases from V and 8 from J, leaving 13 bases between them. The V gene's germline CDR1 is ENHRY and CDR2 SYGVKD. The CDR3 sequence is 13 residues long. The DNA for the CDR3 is TGTGCCATCAGGGTCGGGGAGGAGGAAAAACTGTTTTTT. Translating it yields CAIRVGEEEKLFF.

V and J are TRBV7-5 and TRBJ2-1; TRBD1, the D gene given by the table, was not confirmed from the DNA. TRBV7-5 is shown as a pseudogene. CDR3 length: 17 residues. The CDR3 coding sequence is TGTGTCAGAAGCTGTAACCGGGACACATGCTCCTACAATGAGCAGTTCTTC. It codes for CVRSCNRDTCSYNEQFF.

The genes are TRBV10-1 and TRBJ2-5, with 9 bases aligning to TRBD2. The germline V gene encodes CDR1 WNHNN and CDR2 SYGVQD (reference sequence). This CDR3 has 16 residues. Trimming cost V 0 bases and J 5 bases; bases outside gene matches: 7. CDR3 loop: CASSESRAGGDETQYF. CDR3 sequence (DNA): TGCGCCAGCAGTGAGTCTAGAGCGGGAGGCGATGAGACCCAGTACTTC.

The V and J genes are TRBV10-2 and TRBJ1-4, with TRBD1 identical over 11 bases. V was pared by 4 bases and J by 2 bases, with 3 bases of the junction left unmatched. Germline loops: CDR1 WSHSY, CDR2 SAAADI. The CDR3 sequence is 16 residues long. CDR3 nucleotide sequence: TGCGCCAGCAGTGGATGGACAGGGGGCACTAATGAAAAACTGTTTTTT. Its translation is CASSGWTGGTNEKLFF.

The CDR3 here is CASSLRTGSNQPQHF. The CDR3 region has the DNA TGTGCCAGCTCACTTCGGACAGGTAGCAATCAGCCCCAGCATTTT. The chain has TRBV18 and TRBJ1-5, with 7 bases that match TRBD1. Per the germline V gene, CDR1 is KGHSH and CDR2 is LQKENI. CDR3 size: 15 residues. Trimming at V came to 4 bases and at J to 0 bases, leaving 3 bases not matched to a gene.

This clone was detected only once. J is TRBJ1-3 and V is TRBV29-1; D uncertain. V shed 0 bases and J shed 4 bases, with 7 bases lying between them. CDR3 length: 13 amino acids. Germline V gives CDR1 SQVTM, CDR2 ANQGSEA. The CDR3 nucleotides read TGCAGCGTTGAAGACTCGACAGGAAACACCATATATTTT. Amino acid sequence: CSVEDSTGNTIYF.

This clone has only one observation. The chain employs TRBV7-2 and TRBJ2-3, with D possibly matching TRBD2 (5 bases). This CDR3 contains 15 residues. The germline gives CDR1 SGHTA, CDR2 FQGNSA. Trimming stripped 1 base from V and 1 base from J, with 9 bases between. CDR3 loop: CASSLGWGGTDTQYF. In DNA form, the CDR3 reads TGTGCCAGCAGCTTAGGATGGGGAGGCACAGATACGCAGTATTTT.

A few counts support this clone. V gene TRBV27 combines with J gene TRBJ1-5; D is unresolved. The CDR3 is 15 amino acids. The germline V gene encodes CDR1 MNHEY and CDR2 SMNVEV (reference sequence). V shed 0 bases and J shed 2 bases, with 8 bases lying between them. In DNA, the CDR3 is TGTGCCAGCAGTTTATCGTACTTGGGCAATCAGCCCCAGCATTTT. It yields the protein CASSLSYLGNQPQHF.

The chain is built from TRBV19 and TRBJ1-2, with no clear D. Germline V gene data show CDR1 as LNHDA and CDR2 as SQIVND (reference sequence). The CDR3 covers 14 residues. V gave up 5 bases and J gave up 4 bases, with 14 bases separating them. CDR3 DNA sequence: TGTGCCAGTAGTCCCCCCAGGAATGGCTATGGCTACACCTTC. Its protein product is CASSPPRNGYGYTF.

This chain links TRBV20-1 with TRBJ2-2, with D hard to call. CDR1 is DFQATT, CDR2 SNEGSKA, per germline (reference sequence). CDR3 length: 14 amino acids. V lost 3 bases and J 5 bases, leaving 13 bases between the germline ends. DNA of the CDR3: TGCAGTGCTAGTGGCCCTATAGTAACCGGGGAGCTGTTTTTT. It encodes CSASGPIVTGELFF.

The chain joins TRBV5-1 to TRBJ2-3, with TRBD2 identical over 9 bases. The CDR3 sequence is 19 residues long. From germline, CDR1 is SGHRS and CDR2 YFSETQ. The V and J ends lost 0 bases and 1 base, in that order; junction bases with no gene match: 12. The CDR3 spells CASSLARAGGPIGTDTQYF. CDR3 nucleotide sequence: TGCGCCAGCAGCTTGGCTCGAGCGGGGGGCCCCATAGGCACAGATACGCAGTATTTT.

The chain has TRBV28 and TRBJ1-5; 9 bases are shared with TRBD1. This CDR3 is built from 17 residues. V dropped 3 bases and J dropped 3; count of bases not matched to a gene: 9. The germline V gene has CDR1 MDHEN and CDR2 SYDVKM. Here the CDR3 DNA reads TGTGCCAGCAGTTTCCCGGGACAGGGACCCTACAATCAGCCCCAGCATTTT. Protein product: CASSFPGQGPYNQPQHF.

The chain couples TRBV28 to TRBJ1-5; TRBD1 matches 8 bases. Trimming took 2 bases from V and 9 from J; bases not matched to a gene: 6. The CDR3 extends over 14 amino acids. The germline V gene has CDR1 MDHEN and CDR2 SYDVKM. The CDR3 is CASSLADRDGPQHF. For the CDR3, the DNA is TGTGCCAGCAGTTTAGCGGACAGGGATGGGCCCCAGCATTTT.

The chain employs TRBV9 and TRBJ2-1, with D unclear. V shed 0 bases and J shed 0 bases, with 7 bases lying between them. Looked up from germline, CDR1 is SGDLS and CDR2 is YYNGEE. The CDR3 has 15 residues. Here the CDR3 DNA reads TGTGCCAGCAGCGTAGTGGGCAGCTCCTACAATGAGCAGTTCTTC. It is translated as CASSVVGSSYNEQFF.

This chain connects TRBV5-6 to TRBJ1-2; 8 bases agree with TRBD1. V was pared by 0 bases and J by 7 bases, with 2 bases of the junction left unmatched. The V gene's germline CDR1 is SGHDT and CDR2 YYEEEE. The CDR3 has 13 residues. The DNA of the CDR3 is TGTGCCAGCAGCTTGGGACAGGGGTCTGGCTACACCTTC. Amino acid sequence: CASSLGQGSGYTF.

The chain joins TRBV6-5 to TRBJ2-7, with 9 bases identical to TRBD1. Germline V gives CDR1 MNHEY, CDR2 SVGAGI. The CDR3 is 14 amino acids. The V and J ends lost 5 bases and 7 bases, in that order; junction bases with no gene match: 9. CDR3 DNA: TGTGCCAGCAGTACCGGGACAGGGAACAGGGAGCAGTACTTC. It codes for CASSTGTGNREQYF.

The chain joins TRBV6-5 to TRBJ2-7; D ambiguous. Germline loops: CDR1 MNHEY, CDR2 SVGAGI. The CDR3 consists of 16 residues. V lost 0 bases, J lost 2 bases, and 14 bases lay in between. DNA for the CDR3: TGTGCCAGCAGTTACTCCATGGGCAGTTTAGCCTACGAGCAGTACTTC. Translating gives CASSYSMGSLAYEQYF.

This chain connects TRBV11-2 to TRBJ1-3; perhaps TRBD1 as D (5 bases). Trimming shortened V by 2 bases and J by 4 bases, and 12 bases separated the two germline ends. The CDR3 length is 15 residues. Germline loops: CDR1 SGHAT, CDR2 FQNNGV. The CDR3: CASSLNYRSGNTIYF. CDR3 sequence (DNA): TGTGCCAGCAGCTTAAATTACAGGTCGGGAAACACCATATATTTT.

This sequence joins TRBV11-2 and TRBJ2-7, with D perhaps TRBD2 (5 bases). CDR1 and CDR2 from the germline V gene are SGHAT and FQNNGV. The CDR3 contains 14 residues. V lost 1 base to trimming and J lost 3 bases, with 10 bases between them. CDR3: CASSLVGSYYEQYF. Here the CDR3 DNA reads TGTGCCAGCAGCTTAGTGGGGAGCTACTACGAGCAGTACTTC.

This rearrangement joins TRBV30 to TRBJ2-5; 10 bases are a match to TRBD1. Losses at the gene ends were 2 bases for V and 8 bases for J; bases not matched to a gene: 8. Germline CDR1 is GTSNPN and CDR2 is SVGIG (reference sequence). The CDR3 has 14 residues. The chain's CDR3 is CAWSSTGGRDTQYF. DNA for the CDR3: TGTGCCTGGAGTTCGACAGGGGGCCGTGATACCCAGTACTTC.